This record looks at one T cell receptor beta chain sequence and its context. The data were obtained in a study of blood T cell repertoires in COVID-19. Study overall: Sources were T cells, B-cell-depleted T cells, or PBMCs; the material itself was cDNA or gDNA.

Measured with immunoSEQ multiplex PCR; TCRdb has only the in-frame clones, and not every one. Of 90,000 to 130,000 clones listed, approximately 89% are singletons. The CDR3 has 15 amino acids. V was cut by 0 bases and J by 5 bases, with 11 bases left in between. The germline V gene encodes CDR1 SGHNT and CDR2 YYREEE (reference sequence). Specimen: peripheral blood. The J gene is TRBJ2-2, the V gene TRBV5-4; unclear D gene. This TCR was sampled from a man aged 40-49 years with acute or convalescent COVID-19. The CDR3: CASSLDQLVTGELFF. DNA for the CDR3: TGTGCCAGCAGCTTGGATCAGTTGGTAACCGGGGAGCTGTTTTTT.